The TCR beta chain under discussion was sequenced for a study of blood T cell repertoires in COVID-19. As for the study in general: Samples representing acute and convalescent COVID-19 were sourced from the United States, Italy and Spain.

It was during active infection that Seattle patients were enrolled and then longitudinally followed. The assay was immunoSEQ multiplex PCR, and TCRdb's table has in-frame clones only and misses some. Among approximately 140,000 clones listed, 84% were seen once. Germline lookup yields CDR1 MDHEN and CDR2 SYDVKM. J gave up 8 bases and V 6 bases, and 1 base lay outside the gene matches. The CDR3 is 12 amino acids. This TCR came from a man aged 30 to 39 with COVID-19, enrolled during active disease. The sequencing input was peripheral blood. This chain uses TRBV28 with TRBJ2-1; 10 bases map to TRBD2. The CDR3 loop is CASRGLAYEQFF. CDR3 nucleotide sequence: TGTGCCAGCAGGGGACTAGCGTATGAGCAGTTCTTC.